The rows below give T cell receptor beta chains drawn from one sample of a study of follicular helper T cells after annual influenza vaccination. Profiling relied on immunoSEQ multiplex PCR, and the TCRdb table lists in-frame clones only, not all of them. The sample lists about 15,000 clones, around 85% occurring once. The sequenced sample was CXCR5+ CD38- circulating T follicular helper cells from blood, obtained 7 days after influenza vaccination. The receptors stem from an adult who received the influenza vaccine. CDR3s leave out the opening cysteine and the closing phenylalanine or tryptophan. The order of the fields is V gene, J gene, clone size, CDR3 protein. Not every row has a clone size; where given, it reads once, few, many or a size class.

>TRBV28|TRBJ1-5|NA
ASSPRTALGRSNQPQH
>TRBV2|TRBJ2-3|few
ASSGTSRGTDTQY
>TRBV5-4|TRBJ2-2|NA
ASSRLAERTGELF
>TRBV5-1|TRBJ1-2|NA
ASSTQGEGYT
>TRBV4-1|TRBJ1-2|NA
ASSQDQRNARGRYDGYT
>TRBV5-1|TRBJ2-1|once
ASSFGASGGDEQF
>TRBV6-1|TRBJ2-7|few
ASSPGVAEQY
>TRBV6-1|TRBJ1-5|NA
ASRSPNQPQH
>TRBV5-6|TRBJ1-1|NA
ASSLVGQGNTEAF
>TRBV19|TRBJ1-5|NA
ASSSRDRGYNQPQH
>TRBV5-1|TRBJ2-6|NA
ASSLSGQGVVGANVLT
>TRBV6-1|TRBJ1-4|few
ATGGGSDEKLF
>TRBV15|TRBJ2-1|NA
ATRGGDISYNEQF
>TRBV28|TRBJ2-4|once
ASSLLQESIQY
>TRBV18|TRBJ2-5|NA
ASSPFVGAEETQY
>TRBV30|TRBJ2-1|NA
AWSEEWGASGGHNEQF
>TRBV6-6|TRBJ2-7|few
ASSYSSSSGEQY
>TRBV2|TRBJ1-5|NA
ASRAGGQGYSNQPQH
>TRBV28|TRBJ2-7|NA
ASGLAAYEQY
>TRBV29-1|TRBJ1-1|NA
SVTGGEAF
>TRBV5-8|TRBJ1-5|NA
ASSRARDYNQPQH
>TRBV11-2|TRBJ2-3|NA
ASSLRGGREDTQY
>TRBV7-2|TRBJ2-3|NA
ASSLLAVTDTQY
>TRBV5-1|TRBJ1-1|NA
ASSLGPRGTEAF
>TRBV11-1|TRBJ1-5|NA
ASSLGPNQPQH
>TRBV7-9|NA|NA
VSSFIGVGVEQY
>TRBV5-6|TRBJ2-6|NA
ASSPDSPGGANVLT
>TRBV6-5|TRBJ1-2|NA
ASRGTGYYGYT
>TRBV28|TRBJ1-4|NA
ASRMSGANEKLF
>TRBV5-4|TRBJ1-2|NA
ASSLTGGMRNGYT
>TRBV2|TRBJ1-6|NA
ASSEWGQLNSPLH
>TRBV11-3|TRBJ1-3|NA
ASSSLPKGNTIY
>TRBV7-2|TRBJ1-6|NA
ASSLYGNSPLH
>TRBV5-1|TRBJ1-1|NA
ASSQNSEAF
>TRBV28|TRBJ2-1|NA
ASSLPGLARDSYNEQF
>TRBV5-1|TRBJ2-1|NA
ASSKTSGSSDEQF
>TRBV29-1|TRBJ2-5|once
SVVTGLGSFAQY
>TRBV5-6|TRBJ1-3|NA
ASSLVDTGSGNTIY
>TRBV16|TRBJ1-2|NA
ASTKGEYGYT
>TRBV2|TRBJ2-5|NA
ASSGGSVGETQY
>TRBV18|TRBJ2-5|NA
ASYEGPWETQY
>TRBV18|TRBJ1-3|NA
ASSQGAGNTIY
>TRBV5-1|TRBJ1-6|few
ASSSGTMNSPLH
>TRBV9|TRBJ2-2|once
ASSVVQRSDTGELF
>TRBV19|TRBJ2-5|NA
ASSVGGGQETQY